This T cell receptor (beta chain) was sequenced for a study of T cell responses to AZD1222 COVID-19 vaccine. The table came from immunoSEQ multiplex PCR; TCRdb's copy has only in-frame clones and leaves some out. The data contain about 95,000 clones, about 89% of them seen just once; the ten biggest clones take up less than 4%. The CDR3 has 12 residues. CDR1 and CDR2 (germline): SGHRS, YFSETQ. Trimming at V came to 4 bases and at J to 8 bases, leaving 1 base not matched to a gene. The chain uses TRBV5-1 and TRBJ2-1; 9 bases map to TRBD1. The receptor's source is an adult in good health. The starting material was peripheral blood, obtained on day 0 of AZD1222 vaccination. Written as DNA, the CDR3 is TGCGCCAGCAGCACAGGGGGCTATGAGCAGTTCTTC. Protein sequence: CASSTGGYEQFF. The whole variable domain, remainder taken from reference TRBV5-1 and TRBJ2-1, is KAGVTQTPRYLIKTRGQQVTLSCSPISGHRSVSWYQQTPGQGLQFLFEYFSETQRNKGNFPGRFSGRQFSNSRSEMNVSTLELGDSALYLCASSTGGYEQFFGPGTRLTVL.